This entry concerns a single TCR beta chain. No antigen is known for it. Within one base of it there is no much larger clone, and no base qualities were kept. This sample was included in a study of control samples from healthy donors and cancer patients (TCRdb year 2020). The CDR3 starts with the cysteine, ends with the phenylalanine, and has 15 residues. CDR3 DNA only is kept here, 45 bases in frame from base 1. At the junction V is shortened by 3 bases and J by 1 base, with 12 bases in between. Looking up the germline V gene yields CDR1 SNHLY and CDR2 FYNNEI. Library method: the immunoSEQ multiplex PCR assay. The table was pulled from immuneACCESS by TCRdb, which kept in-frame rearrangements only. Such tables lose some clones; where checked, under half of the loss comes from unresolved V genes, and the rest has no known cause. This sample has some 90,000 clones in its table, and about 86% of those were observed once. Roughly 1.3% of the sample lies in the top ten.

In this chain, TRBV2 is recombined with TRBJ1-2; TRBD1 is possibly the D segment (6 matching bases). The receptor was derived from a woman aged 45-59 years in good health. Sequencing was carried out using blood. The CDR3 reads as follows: CASSDDRRLNYGYTF. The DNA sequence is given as TGTGCCAGCAGTGATGACAGGCGGCTTAACTATGGCTACACCTTC.